These T cell receptor beta chains were read from a single sample in a study of T-cell memory formation after mild COVID-19. TCRdb itself ran the 5' RACE reads through MiXCR, one entry per CDR3 protein. This sample has about 560,000 distinct CDR3 sequences; around a sixth occur once, and the top ten carry 8.1%. The source material was PBMCs or a T cell subset sorted from them (not recorded which). All receptors come from an adult woman who had mild COVID-19 (a few samples of this study predate the infection). Cell type and time point are not known. The CDR3 runs from the conserved cysteine through the conserved F or W. A D gene is named only where the DNA matches it firmly. Clone size is shown for a subset of rows, as once, few, many or a class of expanded clone.

v_call	clone_size	d_call	j_call	cdr3_aa	cdr3_nt
TRBV7-2	-	-	TRBJ1-1	CASSLHGVPNTEAFF	TGTGCCAGCAGCCTACACGGAGTCCCGAACACTGAAGCTTTCTTT
TRBV30	few	-	TRBJ2-7	CAWSGQAPYEQYF	TGTGCCTGGAGTGGACAGGCGCCCTACGAGCAGTACTTC
TRBV2	-	TRBD1	TRBJ1-6	CASIRQGAGSPLHF	TGTGCCAGCATTCGACAGGGGGCGGGTTCACCCCTCCACTTT
TRBV7-2	-	-	TRBJ2-3	CASSLASGLTGDTQYF	TGTGCCAGCAGCTTAGCTTCGGGACTGACTGGGGATACGCAGTATTTT
TRBV2	few	TRBD1	TRBJ2-2	CASQPGQTNTGELFF	TGTGCCAGCCAACCGGGACAGACCAACACCGGGGAGCTGTTTTTT
TRBV5-1	many	-	TRBJ1-1	CASSSGRTNTEAFF	TGCGCCAGCAGCTCGGGACGGACGAACACTGAAGCTTTCTTT
TRBV9	-	TRBD2	TRBJ2-3	CASSPGLVLLPDTQYF	TGTGCCAGCAGCCCCGGACTAGTCCTCCTTCCAGATACGCAGTATTTT
TRBV21-1	-	-	TRBJ2-6	CASSKAITSGANVLTF	TGTGCCAGCAGCAAAGCCATTACCTCTGGGGCCAACGTCCTGACTTTC
TRBV13	few	TRBD1	TRBJ2-1	CASRAGQGYNEQFF	TGTGCCAGCAGAGCAGGACAGGGGTACAATGAGCAGTTCTTC
TRBV6-6	few	TRBD1	TRBJ1-1	CASSHRQGGGDTEAFF	TGTGCCAGCAGTCACCGACAGGGAGGAGGGGACACTGAAGCTTTCTTT
TRBV27	-	TRBD1	TRBJ2-7	CASRDRGSTYEQYF	TGTGCCAGCAGGGACAGGGGTTCGACCTACGAGCAGTACTTC
TRBV4-3	-	-	TRBJ2-2	CASSHGGAGELFF	TGCGCCAGCAGCCACGGCGGGGCCGGGGAGCTGTTTTTT
TRBV7-9	-	-	TRBJ2-3	CASSPPRILPTDTQYF	TGTGCCAGCAGCCCCCCCCGGATTCTACCCACAGATACGCAGTATTTT
TRBV5-1	many	TRBD1	TRBJ2-4	CASSLDGTGGGNIQYF	TGCGCCAGCAGCTTGGATGGTACAGGGGGCGGAAACATTCAGTACTTC
TRBV6-2/TRBV6-3	-	-	TRBJ2-4	CASSYRRELYF	TGTGCCAGCAGTTACCGCAGGGAGTTGTACTTC
TRBV5-1	-	-	TRBJ2-2	CASSEAGPNTGELFF	TGCGCCAGCAGTGAGGCCGGGCCCAACACCGGGGAGCTGTTTTTT
TRBV18	few	-	TRBJ2-5	CASSPDSWRETQYF	TGTGCCAGCTCACCGGACAGTTGGCGGGAGACCCAGTACTTC
TRBV9	few	-	TRBJ1-1	CASSPDRSRRTEAFF	TGTGCCAGCAGCCCAGACCGATCAAGGAGGACTGAAGCTTTCTTT
TRBV3-1	-	-	TRBJ2-7	CASSQGGLRGREQYF	TGTGCCAGCAGCCAAGGGGGGCTTCGGGGGCGTGAGCAGTACTTC
TRBV5-5	few	-	TRBJ2-5	CASSGRGAQGTQYF	TGTGCCAGCAGCGGACGGGGAGCTCAGGGGACCCAGTACTTC
TRBV12-3/TRBV12-4	-	TRBD2	TRBJ2-5	CASRPGGSRQETQYF	TGTGCCAGCAGACCTGGCGGGAGTCGACAAGAGACCCAGTACTTC
TRBV20-1	few	TRBD1	TRBJ1-3	CSARDWGTDSGNTIYF	TGCAGTGCTAGAGATTGGGGGACAGACTCTGGAAACACCATATATTTT
TRBV7-9	-	-	TRBJ2-7	CASSSSLAVEQYF	TGTGCCAGCAGCTCCTCCCTAGCTGTGGAGCAGTACTTC
TRBV5-1	-	-	TRBJ2-5	CASSSLRDFSETQYF	TGCGCCAGCAGCTCCCTCCGGGACTTCTCAGAGACCCAGTACTTC
TRBV20-1	-	TRBD2	TRBJ2-1	CSASSSGGVLDEQFF	TGCAGTGCTAGTAGCAGCGGGGGGGTCTTGGATGAGCAGTTCTTC
TRBV4-2	many	-	TRBJ2-7	CASSQVGAGSFYEQYF	TGTGCCAGCAGCCAAGTAGGGGCAGGTAGCTTCTACGAGCAGTACTTC
TRBV7-2	-	-	TRBJ2-7	CASSLVAAGEQYF	TGTGCCAGCAGCTTGGTAGCGGCTGGAGAGCAGTACTTC
TRBV11-1	few	TRBD1	TRBJ1-6	CASSEGQGARSPLHF	TGTGCCAGCAGCGAAGGACAGGGGGCGCGTTCACCCCTCCACTTT
TRBV7-2	-	-	TRBJ2-2	CASSLAPGPNTGELFF	TGTGCCAGCAGCTTAGCGCCGGGACCTAACACCGGGGAGCTGTTTTTT
TRBV7-9	-	-	TRBJ1-1	CASSNSGLGDGTEAFF	TGTGCCAGCAGCAACTCGGGCCTGGGAGACGGGACTGAAGCTTTCTTT
TRBV4-3	few	-	TRBJ1-5	CASSKEATTGRPQHF	TGCGCCAGCAGCAAAGAGGCCACGACGGGACGGCCCCAGCATTTT
TRBV5-1	once	-	TRBJ1-1	CASRSQQGTPLGAFF	TGCGCCAGCAGGTCGCAACAGGGTACCCCCTTGGGAGCTTTCTTT
TRBV15	few	-	TRBJ1-4	CAISQGGRNEKLFF	TGTGCCATTTCTCAAGGAGGGCGGAATGAAAAACTGTTTTTT
TRBV29-1	few	TRBD1	TRBJ1-2	CSGGTGEGYTF	TGCAGCGGGGGGACAGGGGAGGGCTACACCTTC
TRBV20-1	-	TRBD2	TRBJ2-1	CSARDMTSDYNEQFF	TGCAGTGCTAGAGACATGACTAGCGACTACAATGAGCAGTTCTTC
TRBV7-3	-	-	TRBJ2-3	CASSPAGIRTDTQYF	TGTGCCAGCAGCCCGGCAGGGATTAGGACAGATACGCAGTATTTT
TRBV15	-	-	TRBJ2-3	CATSRVAASPSTDTQYF	TGTGCCACCAGCAGAGTCGCTGCATCCCCTAGCACAGATACGCAGTATTTT
TRBV20-1	-	TRBD2	TRBJ2-5	CSARVSSGGPQETQYF	TGCAGTGCTAGGGTTTCAAGCGGGGGCCCCCAAGAGACCCAGTACTTC
TRBV2	few	-	TRBJ2-5	CASTLENQETQYF	TGTGCCAGCACCCTGGAAAACCAAGAGACCCAGTACTTC
TRBV29-1	-	-	TRBJ1-5	CSVGGSQPQHF	TGCAGCGTTGGAGGCAGTCAGCCCCAGCATTTT
TRBV11-3	-	-	TRBJ2-7	CASSLNRGPSYEQYF	TGTGCCAGCAGCTTAAACCGGGGCCCGAGCTACGAGCAGTACTTC
TRBV7-6	many	-	TRBJ2-3	CASSLQGSTDTQYF	TGTGCCAGCAGCTTACAGGGAAGCACAGATACGCAGTATTTT
TRBV20-1	-	TRBD1	TRBJ2-7	CSAQGQGVYEQYF	TGCAGTGCCCAGGGACAGGGGGTCTACGAGCAGTACTTC
TRBV14	-	TRBD2	TRBJ2-1	CASSPGDISGTRYNEQFF	TGTGCCAGCAGCCCGGGAGATATTAGCGGGACTCGGTACAATGAGCAGTTCTTC
TRBV7-9	few	-	TRBJ1-1	CASSSSIVRFGTEAFF	TGTGCCAGCAGCTCATCAATAGTACGGTTCGGGACTGAAGCTTTCTTT
TRBV15	few	-	TRBJ2-5	CATSRWGVGLNQETQYF	TGTGCCACCAGCAGATGGGGGGTAGGACTGAACCAAGAGACCCAGTACTTC